The 21 T cell receptor beta chains given below trace back to one sample, sequenced in a study of T-cell reconstitution after alpha-beta-depleted transplantation in children. Construction of the TCRbeta library involved unique molecular identifiers. TCRdb re-analysed the PCR reads in MiXCR, keeping a single row per CDR3 protein. Of 700,000 to 850,000 distinct CDR3 sequences in the sample, 16% were seen once. Sequenced material: PBMCs, mostly from graft donor cells, taken 360 days after TCRalphabeta/CD19-depleted stem cell transplant. These receptors were taken from a male patient younger than 18 who had a stem cell transplant for acute lymphoblastic leukemia, so the T cells may come from the graft donor.

The chain joins TRBV5-5 to TRBJ1-2; D not resolved. V lost 2 bases, J lost 3 bases, and 11 bases lay in between. CDR1 and CDR2 (germline): SGHKS, YYEKEE (reference sequence). The CDR3 extends over 14 amino acids. The CDR3 sequence is CASSLGRSYYGYTF. CDR3 DNA: TGTGCCAGCAGCTTAGGCAGGTCTTACTATGGCTACACCTTC.

This clonotype has a single count. The chain employs TRBV7-9 and TRBJ2-7; no clear D. Germline CDR1 is SEHNR and CDR2 is FQNEAQ (reference sequence). The CDR3 is made up of 13 amino acids. The V end lost 2 bases, the J end lost 5 bases, and 10 bases lay between the germline ends. The CDR3 bases are TGTGCCAGCAGCTTAATACACGGAGACGAGCAGTACTTC. Protein: CASSLIHGDEQYF.

In this sample, this clonotype turned up many times. The chain uses TRBV7-9 and TRBJ2-7; perhaps TRBD1 as D (5 bases). This CDR3 has 15 residues. V lost 1 base to trimming and J lost 3 bases, with 13 bases between them. The germline gives CDR1 SEHNR, CDR2 FQNEAQ (reference sequence). Written as DNA, the CDR3 is TGTGCCAGCAGCTTAGAGGGGTTGTTGAACTACGAGCAGTACTTC. It yields the protein CASSLEGLLNYEQYF.

This clonotype was seen ten or more times. V is TRBV3-1 and J is TRBJ2-1; 7 bases are shared with TRBD2. Germline V lookup: CDR1 LGHDT, CDR2 YNNKEL (reference sequence). With 1 base clipped from V and 9 bases from J, the junction kept 6 bases outside the gene matches. The CDR3 totals 14 residues. The CDR3 DNA reads TGTGCCAGCAGCCAAGGGGCGGGAGTTACTGAGCAGTTCTTC. This translates into CASSQGAGVTEQFF.

The V call is TRBV7-9, the J call TRBJ2-4; 9 bases match TRBD2. V was pared by 5 bases and J by 11 bases, with 7 bases of the junction left unmatched. CDR1 SEHNR and CDR2 FQNEAQ come from the germline V gene (reference sequence). This CDR3 has 13 amino acids. CDR3 sequence reads: CASSRLAGQVQYF. For the CDR3, the DNA is TGTGCCAGCAGCCGGCTAGCGGGACAAGTTCAGTACTTC.

The V gene is TRBV3-1, the J gene TRBJ2-5; tentatively, D is TRBD2 (5 bases). CDR1 and CDR2 (germline): LGHDT, YNNKEL (reference sequence). The CDR3 is 16 residues long. V was shortened by 0 bases and J by 2 bases, with 13 bases between the two germline ends. The CDR3 protein is CASSQDSRVLQETQYF. CDR3 in DNA: TGTGCCAGCAGCCAAGACTCGCGGGTTCTACAAGAGACCCAGTACTTC.

The rearrangement uses TRBV6-5 and TRBJ1-1; D uncertain. Trimming took off 0 bases at V and 3 bases at J, with 5 bases between the two ends. CDR3 length equals 13 residues. Per the germline V gene, CDR1 is MNHEY and CDR2 is SVGAGI. The CDR3 here is CASSYSSDTEAFF. The CDR3 nucleotides are TGTGCCAGCAGTTACTCCAGTGACACTGAAGCTTTCTTT.

This clonotype has a handful of counts. The chain has TRBV2 and TRBJ2-2, with D tentatively TRBD1 (6 bases). V was shortened by 1 base and J by 3 bases, with 15 bases between the two germline ends. The CDR3 is 17 residues long. The germline V gene encodes CDR1 SNHLY and CDR2 FYNNEI. The CDR3 coding sequence is TGTGCCAGCAGTGAAGGCCCAATGACAGGCTACACCGGGGAGCTGTTTTTT. It yields the protein CASSEGPMTGYTGELFF. Full variable domain (remainder filled in from reference TRBV2 and TRBJ2-2): EPEVTQTPSHQVTQMGQEVILRCVPISNHLYFYWYRQILGQKVEFLVSFYNNEISEKSEIFDDQFSVERPDGSNFTLKIRSTKLEDSAMYFCASSEGPMTGYTGELFFGEGSRLTVL.

The genes are TRBV20-1 and TRBJ2-3, with D hard to call. V was clipped by 1 base and J by 2 bases, with 16 bases between them. The CDR3 totals 16 residues. Germline loops: CDR1 DFQATT, CDR2 SNEGSKA (reference sequence). In DNA form, the CDR3 reads TGCAGTGCTAGAGTGATCAGGCTGCCCCACACAGATACGCAGTATTTT. This sequence encodes CSARVIRLPHTDTQYF.

CDR3 DNA sequence: TGTGCCAGTAGTATCTTTGTCGGGAGGGCCGAGCTGCCCTACGAGCAGTACTTC. Protein product: CASSIFVGRAELPYEQYF. V is TRBV19 and J is TRBJ2-7; the match to TRBD2 covers 8 bases. The CDR3 spans 18 residues. Germline V lookup: CDR1 LNHDA, CDR2 SQIVND (reference sequence). Trimming removed 3 bases from V and 2 bases from J; junction bases left unmatched: 15.

The sample holds many counts of this clonotype. The rearrangement joins TRBV29-1 to TRBJ2-7; TRBD2 might be the D (6 bases). Germline V gives CDR1 SQVTM, CDR2 ANQGSEA. This CDR3 has 15 residues. The V end was cut by 3 bases, the J end by 3 bases, with 18 bases between. The CDR3: CSVDGFRDSYYEQYF. Written as DNA, the CDR3 is TGCAGCGTTGACGGATTCAGGGACTCCTACTACGAGCAGTACTTC.

The chain has TRBV4-2 and TRBJ2-1; 11 positions agree with TRBD2. This CDR3 has 16 residues. J gave up 4 bases and V 0 bases, and 2 bases lay outside the gene matches. Per the germline V gene, CDR1 is LGHNA and CDR2 is YNFKEQ. The CDR3 sequence: CASSQDGTSGYNEQFF. The CDR3 bases are TGTGCCAGCAGCCAAGACGGGACTAGCGGTTACAATGAGCAGTTCTTC.

The chain joins TRBV10-2 to TRBJ2-3, with D uncertain. Germline assignment: CDR1 WSHSY and CDR2 SAAADI. Deletions cut 3 bases from V and 8 bases from J, with 15 bases between. The CDR3 length is 14 residues. As DNA, the CDR3 is TGCGCCAGCAGTGATTCCCTGATACCAGCTACGCAGTATTTT. It codes for CASSDSLIPATQYF.

This clonotype occurred a few times. The chain links TRBV11-2 to TRBJ2-5; D might be TRBD2 (6 bases). CDR3 length: 15 residues. The germline V gene encodes CDR1 SGHAT and CDR2 FQNNGV. The V end was cut by 5 bases, the J end by 4 bases, with 17 bases between. CDR3 region: CASSAAGPSGETQYF. In DNA, the CDR3 is TGTGCCAGCAGCGCCGCGGGACCATCTGGAGAGACCCAGTACTTC.

This chain connects TRBV24-1 to TRBJ2-5; 7 bases agree with TRBD2. CDR1 KGHDR and CDR2 SFDVKD come from the germline V gene. The CDR3 is 16 amino acids. J was trimmed by 4 bases and V by 5 bases; bases with no gene match: 12. The CDR3 reads CATSGSGWPGGETQYF. The CDR3 DNA reads TGTGCCACCAGTGGAAGTGGCTGGCCGGGGGGAGAGACCCAGTACTTC.

V usage is TRBV29-1 and J usage is TRBJ1-1; D is unresolved. The length of the CDR3 is 13 residues. Germline V gene lookup returns CDR1 SQVTM and CDR2 ANQGSEA. V was cut by 4 bases and J by 7 bases, with 16 bases left in between. CDR3 nucleotide sequence: TGCAGCGTTGTTTCTGGGTCAGTTATTGAAGCTTTCTTT. Its protein product is CSVVSGSVIEAFF.

The V gene is TRBV30, the J gene TRBJ2-3; D is perhaps TRBD1 (5 bases). V was trimmed by 0 bases and J by 2 bases, leaving 12 bases between them. The CDR3 has 15 amino acids. The germline V gene encodes CDR1 GTSNPN and CDR2 SVGIG (reference sequence). The DNA for the CDR3 is TGTGCCTGGAGTGTCGTAGGGGCCAACACAGATACGCAGTATTTT. As protein: CAWSVVGANTDTQYF. Full variable domain (outside the CDR3, taken from reference TRBV30 and TRBJ2-3): SQTIHQWPATLVQPVGSPLSLECTVEGTSNPNLYWYRQAAGRGLQLLFYSVGIGQISSEVPQNLSASRPQDRQFILSSKKLLLSDSGFYLCAWSVVGANTDTQYFGPGTRLTVL.

This chain joins TRBV19 and TRBJ2-1, with 12 bases lining up with TRBD2. This CDR3 spans 15 amino acids. Germline V gene sequence: CDR1 LNHDA, CDR2 SQIVND (reference sequence). Trimming removed 1 base from V and 8 bases from J; junction bases left unmatched: 3. CDR3 coding DNA: TGTGCCAGTAGTATAGGGACTAGCGGGATCTATGAGCAGTTCTTC. Its protein is CASSIGTSGIYEQFF.

Only a few counts were recorded for this clonotype. The chain recombines TRBV18 with TRBJ2-1; 11 nucleotides align to TRBD2. Germline-derived CDR1 and CDR2 are KGHSH and LQKENI. The CDR3 is made up of 16 amino acids. Unmatched junction bases numbered 5, after V lost 3 bases and J lost 4 bases. In DNA form, the CDR3 reads TGTGCCAGCTCACCTTTAACTAGCGGGGGTTACAATGAGCAGTTCTTC. It specifies CASSPLTSGGYNEQFF. Looking up the rest from reference TRBV18 and TRBJ2-1 gives the full variable domain: NAGVMQNPRHLVRRRGQEARLRCSPMKGHSHVYWYRQLPEEGLKFMVYLQKENIIDESGMPKERFSAEFPKEGPSILRIQQVVRGDSAAYFCASSPLTSGGYNEQFFGPGTRLTVL.

The rearrangement links TRBV5-1 to TRBJ2-3; no definite D call. The CDR3 length is 17 residues. The germline gives CDR1 SGHRS, CDR2 YFSETQ. V lost 5 bases to trimming and J lost 0 bases, with 19 bases between them. The CDR3 sequence: CASSLRPTNPSTDTQYF. In nucleotides, the CDR3 is TGCGCCAGCAGTTTGCGCCCGACAAATCCTAGCACAGATACGCAGTATTTT.

This clonotype has a handful of counts. V usage is TRBV20-1 and J usage is TRBJ2-1; D might be TRBD2 (5 bases). The V and J ends lost 3 bases and 2 bases respectively, with 11 bases between them. Per the germline V gene, CDR1 is DFQATT and CDR2 is SNEGSKA (reference sequence). The length of the CDR3 is 14 residues. The CDR3, as DNA: TGCAGTGCTAGTTCAGGACTCACCTACAATGAGCAGTTCTTC. Translated, it gives CSASSGLTYNEQFF.